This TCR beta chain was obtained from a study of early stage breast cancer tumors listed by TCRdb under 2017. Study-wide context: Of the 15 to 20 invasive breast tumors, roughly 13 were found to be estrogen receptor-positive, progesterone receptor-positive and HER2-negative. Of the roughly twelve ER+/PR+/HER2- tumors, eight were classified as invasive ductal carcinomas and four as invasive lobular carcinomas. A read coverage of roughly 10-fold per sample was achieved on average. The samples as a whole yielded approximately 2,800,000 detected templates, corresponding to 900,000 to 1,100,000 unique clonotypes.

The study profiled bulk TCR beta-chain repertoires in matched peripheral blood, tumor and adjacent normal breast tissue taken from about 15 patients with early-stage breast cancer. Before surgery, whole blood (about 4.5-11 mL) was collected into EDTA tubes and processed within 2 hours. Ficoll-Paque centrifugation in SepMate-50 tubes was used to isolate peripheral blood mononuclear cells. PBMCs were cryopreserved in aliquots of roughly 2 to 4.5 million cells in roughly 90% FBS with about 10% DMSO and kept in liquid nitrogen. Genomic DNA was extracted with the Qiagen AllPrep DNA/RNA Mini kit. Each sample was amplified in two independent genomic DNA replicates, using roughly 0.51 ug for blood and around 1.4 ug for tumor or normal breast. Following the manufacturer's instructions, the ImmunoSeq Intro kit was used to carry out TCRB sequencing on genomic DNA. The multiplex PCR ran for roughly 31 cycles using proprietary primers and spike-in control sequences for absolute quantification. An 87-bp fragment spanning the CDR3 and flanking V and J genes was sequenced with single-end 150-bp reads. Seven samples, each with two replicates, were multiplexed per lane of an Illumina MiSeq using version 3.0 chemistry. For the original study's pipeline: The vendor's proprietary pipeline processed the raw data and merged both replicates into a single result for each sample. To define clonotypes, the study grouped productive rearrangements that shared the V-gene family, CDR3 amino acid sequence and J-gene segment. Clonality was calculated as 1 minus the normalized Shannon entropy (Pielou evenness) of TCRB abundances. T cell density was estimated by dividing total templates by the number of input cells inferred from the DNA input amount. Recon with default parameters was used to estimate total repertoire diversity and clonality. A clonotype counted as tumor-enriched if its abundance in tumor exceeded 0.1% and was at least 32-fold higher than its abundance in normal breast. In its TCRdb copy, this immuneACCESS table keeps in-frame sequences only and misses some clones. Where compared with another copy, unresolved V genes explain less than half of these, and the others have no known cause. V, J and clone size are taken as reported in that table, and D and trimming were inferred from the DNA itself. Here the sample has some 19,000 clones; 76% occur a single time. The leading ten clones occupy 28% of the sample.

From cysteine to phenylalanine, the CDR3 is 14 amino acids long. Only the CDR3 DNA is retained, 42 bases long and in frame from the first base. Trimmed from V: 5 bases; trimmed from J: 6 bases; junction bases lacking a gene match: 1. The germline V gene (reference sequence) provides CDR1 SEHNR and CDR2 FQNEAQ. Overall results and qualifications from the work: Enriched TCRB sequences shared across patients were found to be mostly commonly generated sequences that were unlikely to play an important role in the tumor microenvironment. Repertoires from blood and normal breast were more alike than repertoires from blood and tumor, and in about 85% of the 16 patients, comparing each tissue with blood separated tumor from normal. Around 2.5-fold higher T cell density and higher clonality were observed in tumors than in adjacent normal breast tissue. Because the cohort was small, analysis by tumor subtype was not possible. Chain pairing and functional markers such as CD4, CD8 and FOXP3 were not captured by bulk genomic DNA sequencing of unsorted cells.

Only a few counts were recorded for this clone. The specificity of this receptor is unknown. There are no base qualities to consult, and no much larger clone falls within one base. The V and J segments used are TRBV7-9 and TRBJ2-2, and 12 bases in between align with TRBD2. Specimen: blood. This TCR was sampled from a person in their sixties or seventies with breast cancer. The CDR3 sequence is CASSPSGGAGELFF. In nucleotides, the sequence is TGTGCCAGCAGCCCTAGCGGGGGGGCCGGGGAGCTGTTTTTT.